This TCR beta chain was sequenced during a study of human T cells and chemical hapten exposure. Looked up from germline, CDR1 is SGDLS and CDR2 is YYNGEE. V shed 3 bases and J shed 7 bases, with 14 bases lying between them. The CDR3 is 15 residues long. From the RACE reads, TCRdb called clonotypes with MiXCR, one entry per CDR3 protein. The data contain 95,000 to 150,000 distinct CDR3 sequences, 13% of them singletons. This clonotype showed up just a few times. Time point: pre-sensitization, week 0. This sample's treatment: therapeutic diphenylcyclopropenone sensitization with weekly scalp DPC. Each donor was an alopecia patient between 18 and 70 years of age who qualified for DPC.

The sequencing here drew on whole blood, taken in connection with sensitization to the hapten diphenylcyclopropenone (DPC). The clonotype originates from a woman aged 18-29 years with alopecia areata. Some clones in this sample may be carry-over from other donors' samples. This chain uses TRBV9 with TRBJ1-6; D ambiguous. The CDR3 sequence: CASSDKGDVNSPLHF. Here the CDR3 DNA reads TGTGCCAGCAGCGATAAAGGAGATGTGAATTCACCCCTCCACTTT. Full variable domain (missing parts from reference TRBV9 and TRBJ1-6): DSGVTQTPKHLITATGQRVTLRCSPRSGDLSVYWYQQSLDQGLQFLIQYYNGEERAKGNILERFSAQQFPDLHSELNLSSLELGDSALYFCASSDKGDVNSPLHFGNGTRLTVT.